The 12 T cell receptor beta chains in this list originate from one sample, sequenced in a study of cytomegalovirus exposure and HLA in healthy donors. PCR primers comprised 60 Vbeta and 13 Jbeta primers. The repertoire was sequenced with immunoSEQ multiplex PCR; TCRdb's copy has only in-frame clones and lacks some. The sample lists 150,000 or so clones, about 88% occurring once. Material: PBMCs. All receptors come from a man aged 18 to 30 in good health and CMV-seropositive.

The chain is built from TRBV5-1 and TRBJ1-6, with no clear D. V shed 0 bases and J shed 7 bases, with 5 bases lying between them. The CDR3 is made up of 13 amino acids. CDR1 is SGHRS, CDR2 YFSETQ, per germline. CDR3 nucleotide sequence: TGCGCCAGCAGCTTGGATAGAAATTCACCCCTCCACTTT. It codes for CASSLDRNSPLHF. The full variable domain, its missing parts supplied by reference TRBV5-1 and TRBJ1-6, is KAGVTQTPRYLIKTRGQQVTLSCSPISGHRSVSWYQQTPGQGLQFLFEYFSETQRNKGNFPGRFSGRQFSNSRSEMNVSTLELGDSALYLCASSLDRNSPLHFGNGTRLTVT.

This chain uses TRBV4-3 with TRBJ2-3, with D maybe TRBD1 (5 bases). V shed 2 bases and J shed 1 base, with 7 bases lying between them. Per the germline V gene, CDR1 is LGHNA and CDR2 is YSLEER. CDR3 length equals 14 residues. The CDR3 here is CASSQLGRTDTQYF. The CDR3 region has the DNA TGCGCCAGCAGCCAACTGGGGCGCACAGATACGCAGTATTTT.

The gene calls are TRBV4-2 and TRBJ2-3; maybe TRBD2 (5 bases). The CDR3 contains 16 residues. Trimming shortened V by 1 base and J by 1 base, and 12 bases separated the two germline ends. Germline CDR1 and CDR2: LGHNA and YNFKEQ. This CDR3 is CASSQVSGLGTDTQYF. Written as DNA, the CDR3 is TGTGCCAGCAGCCAAGTATCCGGACTCGGCACAGATACGCAGTATTTT.

This clone was detected only once. This rearrangement joins TRBV7-9 to TRBJ1-5; 9 bases are a match to TRBD1. The CDR3 totals 16 residues. The germline CDR1 and CDR2 sequences are SEHNR and FQNEAQ (reference sequence). Trimming cost V 4 bases and J 7 bases; bases outside gene matches: 11. The CDR3 sequence: CASSSGTGNFIQPQHF. CDR3 coding DNA: TGTGCCAGCAGCTCGGGGACAGGGAATTTTATCCAGCCCCAGCATTTT.

The genes are TRBV4-1 and TRBJ2-7; tentatively, D is TRBD2 (5 bases). The length of the CDR3 is 16 residues. CDR1 and CDR2 from the germline V gene are MGHRA and YSYEKL. Trimming cost V 1 base and J 6 bases, with 19 bases left between them. CDR3 amino acids: CASSQGPTEGTVEQYF. The CDR3 bases are TGCGCCAGCAGCCAAGGTCCCACTGAGGGTACGGTCGAGCAGTACTTC.

V is TRBV7-8 and J is TRBJ2-7, with TRBD1 as a possible D gene (7 bases). This CDR3 spans 15 amino acids. Deletions cut 3 bases from V and 4 bases from J, with 16 bases between. Germline V lookup: CDR1 SGHVS, CDR2 FQNEAQ. The CDR3 sequence is CASSLSSGGSYEQYF. The CDR3 DNA reads as TGTGCCAGCAGCTTGTCCTCAGGGGGGTCGTACGAGCAGTACTTC. The variable domain in full, with the rest retrieved from reference TRBV7-8 and TRBJ2-7, is GAGVSQSPRYKVAKRGQDVALRCDPISGHVSLFWYQQALGQGPEFLTYFQNEAQLDKSGLPSDRFFAERPEGSVSTLKIQRTQQEDSAVYLCASSLSSGGSYEQYFGPGTRLTVT.

V is TRBV19 and J is TRBJ1-4, with D maybe TRBD1 (6 bases). The CDR3 has 15 residues. Germline CDR1 and CDR2: LNHDA and SQIVND (reference sequence). With 2 bases removed from V and 5 bases from J, the gap between germline ends came to 12 bases. The CDR3 coding sequence is TGTGCCAGTAGTATACGACAGGCACTGAATGAAAAACTGTTTTTT. It is translated as CASSIRQALNEKLFF.

This chain links TRBV5-1 with TRBJ2-3, with 9 bases aligning to TRBD1. The CDR3 totals 16 residues. Looked up from germline, CDR1 is SGHRS and CDR2 is YFSETQ. The ends lost 0 bases at V and 2 bases at J; junction bases unmatched: 4. Here the CDR3 reads CASSLGGQGSTDTQYF. The CDR3 coding sequence is TGCGCCAGCAGCTTGGGGGGACAGGGCTCCACAGATACGCAGTATTTT.

V and J are TRBV2 and TRBJ1-4; maybe TRBD1 (6 bases). Trimming removed 2 bases from V and 5 bases from J, with 12 bases in between. The length of the CDR3 is 15 residues. CDR1 SNHLY and CDR2 FYNNEI come from the germline V gene. The CDR3 protein is CASSESGHLNEKLFF. The DNA of the CDR3 is TGTGCCAGCAGTGAATCGGGACACCTGAATGAAAAACTGTTTTTT.

The CDR3 region has the DNA TGTGCCAGCAGCTTAGAGTGGGGCGGCAGGGAGACCCAGTACTTC. This translates into CASSLEWGGRETQYF. The chain is built from TRBV7-2 and TRBJ2-5; TRBD1 is a possible D gene (5 bases). The length of the CDR3 is 15 residues. Between the trimmed V and J ends, which lost 1 base and 5 bases, there was a span of 14 bases. Germline V lookup: CDR1 SGHTA, CDR2 FQGNSA.

The chain carries TRBV7-3 and TRBJ2-3; 8 bases fit TRBD2. The CDR3 spans 17 residues. Germline CDR1 is SGHTA and CDR2 is FQGTGA. The V segment lost 1 base and the J segment 1 base; nucleotides outside the gene matches: 7. The DNA of the CDR3 is TGTGCCAGCAGCTTAAGACCGGGACTAGGGGGCACAGATACGCAGTATTTT. It is translated as CASSLRPGLGGTDTQYF.

This chain joins TRBV7-6 and TRBJ2-7; D gene ambiguous. The CDR3 totals 13 residues. Between the trimmed V and J ends, which lost 0 bases and 4 bases, there was a span of 7 bases. Per germline, CDR1 SGHVS and CDR2 FNYEAQ. CDR3 sequence: CASSLAPGYEQYF. CDR3 DNA sequence: TGTGCCAGCAGCTTAGCCCCGGGTTACGAGCAGTACTTC.